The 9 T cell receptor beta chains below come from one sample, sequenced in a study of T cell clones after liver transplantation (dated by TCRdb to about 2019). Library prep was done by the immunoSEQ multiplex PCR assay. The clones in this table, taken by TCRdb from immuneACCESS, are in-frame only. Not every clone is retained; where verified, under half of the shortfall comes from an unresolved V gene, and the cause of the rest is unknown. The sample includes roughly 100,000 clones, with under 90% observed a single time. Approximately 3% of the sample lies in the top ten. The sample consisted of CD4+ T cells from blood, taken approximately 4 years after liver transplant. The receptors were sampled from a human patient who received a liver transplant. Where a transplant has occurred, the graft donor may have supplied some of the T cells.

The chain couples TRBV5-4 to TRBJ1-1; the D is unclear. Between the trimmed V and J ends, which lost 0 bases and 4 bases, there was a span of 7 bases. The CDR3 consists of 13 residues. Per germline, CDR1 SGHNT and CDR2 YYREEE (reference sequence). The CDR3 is CASSLEWTTEAFF. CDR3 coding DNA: TGTGCCAGCAGCTTGGAATGGACCACTGAAGCTTTCTTT.

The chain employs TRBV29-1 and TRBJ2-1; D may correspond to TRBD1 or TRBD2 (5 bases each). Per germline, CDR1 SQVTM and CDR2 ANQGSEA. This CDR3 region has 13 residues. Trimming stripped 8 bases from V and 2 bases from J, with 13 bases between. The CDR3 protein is CSLRGVAYNEQFF. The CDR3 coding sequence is TGCAGCCTCCGAGGGGTAGCCTACAATGAGCAGTTCTTC.

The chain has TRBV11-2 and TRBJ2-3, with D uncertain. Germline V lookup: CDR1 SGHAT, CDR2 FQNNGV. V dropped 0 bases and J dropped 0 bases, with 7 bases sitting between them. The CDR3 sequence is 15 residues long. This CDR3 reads CASSLDTESTDTQYF. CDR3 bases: TGTGCCAGCAGCTTAGACACAGAGAGCACAGATACGCAGTATTTT.

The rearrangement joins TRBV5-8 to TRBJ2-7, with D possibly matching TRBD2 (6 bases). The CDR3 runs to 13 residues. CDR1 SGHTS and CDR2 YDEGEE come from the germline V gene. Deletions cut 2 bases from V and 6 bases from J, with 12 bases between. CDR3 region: CASSFGGLGEQYF. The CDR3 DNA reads TGTGCCAGCAGCTTCGGGGGTCTGGGCGAGCAGTACTTC.

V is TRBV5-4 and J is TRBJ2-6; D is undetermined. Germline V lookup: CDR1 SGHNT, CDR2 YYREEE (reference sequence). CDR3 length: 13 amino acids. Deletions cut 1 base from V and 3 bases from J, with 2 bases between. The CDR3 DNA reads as TGTGCCAGCAGCTTGTTTGGGGCCAACGTCCTGACTTTC. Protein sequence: CASSLFGANVLTF.

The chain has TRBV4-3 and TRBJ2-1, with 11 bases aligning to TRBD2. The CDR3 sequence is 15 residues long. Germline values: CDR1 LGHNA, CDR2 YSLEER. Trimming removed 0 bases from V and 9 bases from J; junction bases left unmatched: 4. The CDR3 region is CASSQDRGLAGEQFF. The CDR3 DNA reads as TGCGCCAGCAGCCAAGATCGTGGACTAGCGGGTGAGCAGTTCTTC.

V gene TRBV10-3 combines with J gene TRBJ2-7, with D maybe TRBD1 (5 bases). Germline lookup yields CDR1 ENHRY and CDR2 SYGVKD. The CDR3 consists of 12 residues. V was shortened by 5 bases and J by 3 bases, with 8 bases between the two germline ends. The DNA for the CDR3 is TGTGCCATCAGTATGACAGACTACGAGCAGTACTTC. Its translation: CAISMTDYEQYF.

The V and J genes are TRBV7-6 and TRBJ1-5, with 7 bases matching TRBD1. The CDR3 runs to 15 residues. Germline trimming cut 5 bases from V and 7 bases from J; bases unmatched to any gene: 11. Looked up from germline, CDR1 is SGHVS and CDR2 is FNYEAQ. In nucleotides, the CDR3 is TGTGCCAGCAGCCCGGGACGGACAGGACAGCAGCCCCAGCATTTT. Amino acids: CASSPGRTGQQPQHF. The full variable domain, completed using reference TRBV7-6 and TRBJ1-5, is GAGVSQSPRYKVTKRGQDVALRCDPISGHVSLYWYRQALGQGPEFLTYFNYEAQQDKSGLPNDRFSAERPEGSISTLTIQRTEQRDSAMYRCASSPGRTGQQPQHFGDGTRLSIL.

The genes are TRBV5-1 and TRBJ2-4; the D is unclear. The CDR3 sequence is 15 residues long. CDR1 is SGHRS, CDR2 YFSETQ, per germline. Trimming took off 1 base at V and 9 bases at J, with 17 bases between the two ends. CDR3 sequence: CASSLKGPAQGIQYF. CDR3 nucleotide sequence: TGCGCCAGCAGCTTGAAGGGTCCCGCACAAGGCATTCAGTACTTC.